The 22 T cell receptor beta chains below come from one sample, sequenced in a study of immune evolution from preneoplasia to lung adenocarcinoma. The protocol was immunoSEQ multiplex PCR, while the TCRdb copy is restricted to in-frame clones and leaves out a portion. The top ten hold about 3% of the sample, which has 11,000 to 15,000 clones, approximately 85% seen once. Sample: FFPE lung adenocarcinoma in situ tissue. The receptors shown here come from an older donor with lung adenocarcinoma.

The chain links TRBV4-3 to TRBJ2-5, with 10 bases identical to TRBD1. In germline, CDR1 is LGHNA, CDR2 YSLEER. The CDR3 consists of 14 residues. Trimming took 4 bases from V and 3 from J; bases not matched to a gene: 2. In DNA form, the CDR3 reads TGCGCCAGCAGCCCAGGGACAGGGGAAGAGACCCAGTACTTC. It is translated as CASSPGTGEETQYF.

The chain employs TRBV4-3 and TRBJ2-7; D might be TRBD2 (6 bases). Per the germline V gene, CDR1 is LGHNA and CDR2 is YSLEER. V was cut by 4 bases and J by 1 base, with 11 bases left in between. CDR3 length: 14 amino acids. The CDR3 DNA reads TGCGCCAGCAGCCCCGGGACTCATTCCTACGAGCAGTACTTC. The encoded protein is CASSPGTHSYEQYF.

This clone was observed once. V is TRBV29-1 and J is TRBJ2-6, with a weak D call TRBD2 (6 bases). The CDR3 totals 14 residues. Germline loops: CDR1 SQVTM, CDR2 ANQGSEA. V was cut by 4 bases and J by 1 base, with 8 bases left in between. CDR3: CSVVGGSGANVLTF. In DNA, the CDR3 is TGCAGCGTTGTTGGGGGGTCTGGGGCCAACGTCCTGACTTTC.

The rearrangement joins TRBV11-2 to TRBJ1-2; 7 bases fit TRBD1. The CDR3 length is 13 residues. Germline V gene lookup returns CDR1 SGHAT and CDR2 FQNNGV. V shed 1 base and J 4 bases; nucleotides not matched to a gene: 0. CDR3 nucleotide sequence: TGTGCCAGCAGCTTAGGGACAGGCTATGGCTACACCTTC. Translating gives CASSLGTGYGYTF.

As concerns this clone: Other DNA sequences from this sample encode an identical CDR3 as well. V usage is TRBV29-1 and J usage is TRBJ1-1; no clear D gene. The CDR3 extends over 11 amino acids. Per germline, CDR1 SQVTM and CDR2 ANQGSEA. Trimming removed 6 bases at V and 2 bases at J, with 7 bases between. The CDR3 protein is CSVHQNTEAFF. In nucleotides, the CDR3 is TGCAGCGTCCATCAAAACACTGAAGCTTTCTTT.

There are a few counts of this clone. The CDR3 DNA reads as TGTGCCAGCAGCACCCCCTTAGCGGGAGTGTCCTACGAGCAGTACTTC. Residues: CASSTPLAGVSYEQYF. The gene calls are TRBV28 and TRBJ2-7; 9 positions agree with TRBD2. The CDR3 totals 16 residues. Germline V gives CDR1 MDHEN, CDR2 SYDVKM. The J segment lost 1 base and the V segment lost 6 bases, leaving 10 bases of the junction unmatched.

The genes are TRBV5-8 and TRBJ1-1, with 7 positions matching TRBD1. Germline V gene lookup returns CDR1 SGHTS and CDR2 YDEGEE. This CDR3 is 14 amino acids long. V dropped 0 bases and J dropped 6; count of bases not matched to a gene: 5. CDR3 in DNA: TGTGCCAGCAGCTTGGTGACAGGGTTAGCTGAAGCTTTCTTT. Protein: CASSLVTGLAEAFF.

The CDR3 region is CASSRSRDSEAFF. The CDR3 DNA sequence: TGTGCCAGCAGCCGCAGCCGGGACAGTGAAGCTTTCTTT. This sequence joins TRBV14 and TRBJ1-1, with 7 bases fitting TRBD1. CDR3 length equals 13 residues. V shed 4 bases and J 7 bases; nucleotides not matched to a gene: 6. CDR1 is SGHDN, CDR2 FVKESK, per germline. The full variable domain, its missing parts supplied by reference TRBV14 and TRBJ1-1, is EAGVTQFPSHSVIEKGQTVTLRCDPISGHDNLYWYRRVMGKEIKFLLHFVKESKQDESGMPNNRFLAERTGGTYSTLKVQPAELEDSGVYFCASSRSRDSEAFFGQGTRLTVV.

This chain links TRBV27 with TRBJ2-7; 10 bases align to TRBD1. CDR1 and CDR2 from the germline V gene are MNHEY and SMNVEV (reference sequence). After removal of 6 bases from V and 1 base from J, the junction contained 3 bases not matched to a gene. This CDR3 region has 14 residues. Written as DNA, the CDR3 is TGTGCCAGCAGACGGACAGGGGGGTCCTACGAGCAGTACTTC. It specifies CASRRTGGSYEQYF.

This clone was seen more than once but under ten times. The chain couples TRBV25-1 to TRBJ2-5, with a possible D match to TRBD1 (5 bases). This CDR3 comprises 12 residues. Germline V gives CDR1 MGHDK, CDR2 SYGVNS. Trimming left V 4 bases short and J 5 bases short, with 8 bases between. The DNA for the CDR3 is TGTGCCAGCAGTGCAGGGCTGGAGACCCAGTACTTC. This translates into CASSAGLETQYF.

The rearrangement links TRBV6-5 to TRBJ2-1; TRBD2 agrees at 8 bases. The J segment lost 1 base and the V segment lost 2 bases, leaving 4 bases of the junction unmatched. CDR3 length equals 16 residues. Germline CDR1 is MNHEY and CDR2 is SVGAGI. The chain's CDR3 is CASSYDAGGSYNEQFF. CDR3 DNA sequence: TGTGCCAGCAGTTACGATGCGGGAGGATCCTACAATGAGCAGTTCTTC.

In this sample, this clone turned up once. This chain links TRBV9 with TRBJ2-5; TRBD2 matches at 7 bases. J lost 1 base, V lost 4 bases, and 7 bases had no gene match. The CDR3 has 15 amino acids. CDR1 SGDLS and CDR2 YYNGEE come from the germline V gene. As DNA, the CDR3 is TGTGCCAGCAGCCCGGGGGAGGGCCGCCAAGAGACCCAGTACTTC. Translated: CASSPGEGRQETQYF.

The V and J genes are TRBV27 and TRBJ2-2, with D hard to call. The CDR3 sequence is 14 residues long. V shed 2 bases and J shed 2 bases, with 6 bases lying between them. The germline CDR1 and CDR2 sequences are MNHEY and SMNVEV (reference sequence). The CDR3 DNA is TGTGCCAGCAGTTTACTAACTAACACCGGGGAGCTGTTTTTT. This gives the protein CASSLLTNTGELFF.

There are a few counts of this clone. The V and J genes are TRBV4-1 and TRBJ1-5; TRBD1 agrees at 8 bases. Germline V gene lookup returns CDR1 MGHRA and CDR2 YSYEKL. The CDR3 covers 14 residues. V lost 4 bases to trimming and J lost 5 bases; unmatched junction nucleotides: 4. The CDR3 protein is CASSRTGSHQPQHF. CDR3 nucleotides: TGCGCCAGCAGCCGGACAGGGTCTCATCAGCCCCAGCATTTT.

The rearrangement uses TRBV11-2 and TRBJ2-4, with D unclear. The CDR3 length is 13 residues. The germline gives CDR1 SGHAT, CDR2 FQNNGV. V lost 1 base to trimming and J lost 8 bases, with 9 bases between them. CDR3 DNA sequence: TGTGCCAGCAGCTTAGTCGGATTGGACATTCAGTACTTC. Protein product: CASSLVGLDIQYF.

The J gene is TRBJ1-1, the V gene TRBV10-3; D might be TRBD1 (5 bases). This CDR3 is built from 13 residues. Germline values: CDR1 ENHRY, CDR2 SYGVKD. The V end was cut by 6 bases, the J end by 5 bases, with 13 bases between. This CDR3 reads CAIRQAPETEAFF. For the CDR3, the DNA is TGTGCCATCAGACAGGCCCCGGAGACTGAAGCTTTCTTT.

The chain recombines TRBV6-5 with TRBJ2-7; 12 bases agree with TRBD2. Germline values: CDR1 MNHEY, CDR2 SVGAGI. The junction had 7 bases not matched to a gene; V was cut back by 8 bases and J by 5 bases. The CDR3 runs 14 residues. The chain's CDR3 is CASSRLAGVDEQYF. In DNA, the CDR3 is TGTGCCAGCTCCCGACTAGCGGGAGTGGACGAGCAGTACTTC.

The rearrangement joins TRBV27 to TRBJ1-2; 7 nucleotides match TRBD1. Germline CDR1 and CDR2: MNHEY and SMNVEV (reference sequence). This CDR3 spans 15 amino acids. V shed 4 bases and J 8 bases; nucleotides not matched to a gene: 13. CDR3 bases: TGTGCCAGCAGTTACACCCTCGGGACAGAAGGCGGCTACACCTTC. Encoded protein: CASSYTLGTEGGYTF.

The chain is built from TRBV7-9 and TRBJ1-1; D uncertain. This CDR3 comprises 13 residues. Trimming removed 6 bases from V and 3 bases from J, with 11 bases in between. Germline V gene data show CDR1 as SEHNR and CDR2 as FQNEAQ (reference sequence). This CDR3 reads CASSLTGDTEAFF. The CDR3, as DNA: TGTGCCAGCAGTCTTACGGGAGACACTGAAGCTTTCTTT.

The CDR3 is CSVKDWGNEQFF. The DNA of the CDR3 is TGCAGCGTCAAGGATTGGGGCAATGAGCAGTTCTTC. The V gene is TRBV29-1, the J gene TRBJ2-1, with no clear D. The length of the CDR3 is 12 residues. Germline V gene lookup returns CDR1 SQVTM and CDR2 ANQGSEA. V was trimmed by 6 bases and J by 6 bases, leaving 12 bases between them.

The chain is built from TRBV6-6 and TRBJ1-2; no clear D gene. The length of the CDR3 is 14 residues. CDR1 MNHNY and CDR2 SVGAGI come from the germline V gene (reference sequence). The V end was cut by 3 bases, the J end by 8 bases, with 16 bases between. CDR3 amino acids: CASSYGEGLGGYTF. The CDR3 nucleotides read TGTGCCAGCAGTTATGGGGAGGGCTTGGGGGGCTACACCTTC.

The V and J genes are TRBV19 and TRBJ1-5; D is unresolved. CDR1 and CDR2 (germline): LNHDA, SQIVND (reference sequence). CDR3 length: 12 amino acids. The V end was cut by 1 base, the J end by 7 bases, with 5 bases between. CDR3 in amino acids: CASSIAEQPQHF. CDR3 nucleotides: TGTGCCAGTAGTATAGCGGAGCAGCCCCAGCATTTT.